This T cell receptor beta chain was identified in a study of spatial heterogeneity in lung cancer. Study-wide findings and caveats: As ubiquitous and regional nonsynonymous mutations varied, counts of ubiquitous and regional expanded TCRs tracked them, respectively. The number of expanded tumor alpha and beta chains correlated with mutation number.

TCRdb analysed the 5' RACE reads with MiXCR anew, one entry per CDR3 protein. In the table there are about 9,200 distinct CDR3 sequences, 4.5% to 6% of which are singletons. Judged by abundance, this clonotype is medium-sized (0.01 to 0.1%). Antigen unknown. The germline V gene encodes CDR1 KGHDR and CDR2 SFDVKD. The CDR3 loop spans 13 amino acids. Trimming removed 1 base at V and 6 bases at J, with 9 bases between. Specified time point: sample taken at primary tumor resection. The chain has TRBV24-1 and TRBJ2-7; either TRBD1 or TRBD2 may fit D (6 bases each). The input for sequencing was lung tumor tissue, taken at surgery. This sequence originates from a female donor with early-stage non-small cell lung cancer. This CDR3 is CATSDFGGGEQYF. For the CDR3, the DNA is TGTGCCACCAGTGATTTTGGAGGGGGCGAGCAGTACTTC.